This TCR beta chain comes out of a study of vaccination effects on CD4 cells after COVID-19. Overall study context: A couple of convalescent patients each provided a sample, at 16 days and at one week before vaccination.

Study-level findings and limits: The study found that post-vaccine spike-reactive clones in convalescents were mainly new vaccine-induced clones.

To note about this clone: Its specificity is unknown.

Trimming took 4 bases from V and 2 from J, leaving 16 bases between them. This CDR3 comprises 15 residues. Germline-derived CDR1 and CDR2 are SGHRS and YFSETQ. Before sequencing, viral peptide pools were used by the ViraFEST assay to expand antigen-specific CD4+ T cells. Subsequent to a culture period of about ten days, CD4+ T cells were isolated. This individual contracted SARS-CoV-2 between March and December 2020, as verified by PCR. For the negative control culture, a pool of HIV-1 Nef peptides was used. At days 3 and 7, half of the medium was exchanged for IL-2 medium. Method: immunoSEQ multiplex PCR; TCRdb's copy keeps in-frame clones and lacks some. The data hold fewer than 90,000 clones, with under 85% observed a single time.

The genes are TRBV5-1 and TRBJ2-7; perhaps D is TRBD1 or TRBD2 (5 bases each). The input for sequencing was CD4+ T cells from PBMCs cultured with HIV peptides, taken before COVID-19 vaccination. Subset noted: HIV-1 Nef peptide pool negative control/reference culture. The receptor's source is a human donor who had a prior SARS-CoV-2 infection. CDR3 sequence reads: CASSLGTARTYEQYF. DNA for the CDR3: TGCGCCAGCAGCCTAGGGACGGCACGGACCTACGAGCAGTACTTC. Supplemented by reference TRBV5-1 and TRBJ2-7, the full variable domain reads KAGVTQTPRYLIKTRGQQVTLSCSPISGHRSVSWYQQTPGQGLQFLFEYFSETQRNKGNFPGRFSGRQFSNSRSEMNVSTLELGDSALYLCASSLGTARTYEQYFGPGTRLTVT.